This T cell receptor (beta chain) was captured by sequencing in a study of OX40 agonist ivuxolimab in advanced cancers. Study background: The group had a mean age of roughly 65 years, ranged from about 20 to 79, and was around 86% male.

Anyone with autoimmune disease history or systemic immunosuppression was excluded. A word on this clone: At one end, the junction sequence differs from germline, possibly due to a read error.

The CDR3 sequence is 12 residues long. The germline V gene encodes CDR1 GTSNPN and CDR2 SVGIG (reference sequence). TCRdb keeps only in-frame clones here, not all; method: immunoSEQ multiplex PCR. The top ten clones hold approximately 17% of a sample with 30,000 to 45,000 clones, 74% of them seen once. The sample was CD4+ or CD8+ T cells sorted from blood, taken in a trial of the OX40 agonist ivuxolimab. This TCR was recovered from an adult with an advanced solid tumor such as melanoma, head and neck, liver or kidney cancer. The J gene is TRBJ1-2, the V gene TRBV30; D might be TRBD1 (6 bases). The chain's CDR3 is CARSEGGYGYTF. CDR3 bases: TGTGCCAGGAGCGAGGGGGGCTATGGCTACACCTTC.